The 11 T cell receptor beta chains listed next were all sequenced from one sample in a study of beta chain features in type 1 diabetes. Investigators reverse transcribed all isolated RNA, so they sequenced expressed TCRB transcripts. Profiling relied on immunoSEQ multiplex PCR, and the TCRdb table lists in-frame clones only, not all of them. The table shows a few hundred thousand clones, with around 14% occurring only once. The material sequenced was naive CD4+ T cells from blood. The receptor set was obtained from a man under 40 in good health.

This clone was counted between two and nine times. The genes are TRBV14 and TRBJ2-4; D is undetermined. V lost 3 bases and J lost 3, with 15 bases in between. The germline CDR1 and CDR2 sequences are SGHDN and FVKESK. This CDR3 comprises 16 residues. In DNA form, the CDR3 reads TGTGCCAGCAGCCAGGCGATGCGGTTGGGCAAAAACATTCAGTACTTC. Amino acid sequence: CASSQAMRLGKNIQYF.

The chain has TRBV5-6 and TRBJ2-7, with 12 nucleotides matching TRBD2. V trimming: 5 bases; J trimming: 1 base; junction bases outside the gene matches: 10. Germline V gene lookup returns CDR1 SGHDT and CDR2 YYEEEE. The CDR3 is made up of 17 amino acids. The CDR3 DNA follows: TGTGCCAGCAGGGAATGGACTAGCGGGATTATGTCCTACGAGCAGTACGTC. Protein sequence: CASREWTSGIMSYEQYV.

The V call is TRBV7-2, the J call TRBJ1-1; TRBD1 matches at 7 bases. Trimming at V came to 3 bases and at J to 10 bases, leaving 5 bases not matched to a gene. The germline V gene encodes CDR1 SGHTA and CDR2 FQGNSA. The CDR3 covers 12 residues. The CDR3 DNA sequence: TGTGCCAGCAGCTTGACAGGGAGATTAGCTTTCTTT. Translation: CASSLTGRLAFF.

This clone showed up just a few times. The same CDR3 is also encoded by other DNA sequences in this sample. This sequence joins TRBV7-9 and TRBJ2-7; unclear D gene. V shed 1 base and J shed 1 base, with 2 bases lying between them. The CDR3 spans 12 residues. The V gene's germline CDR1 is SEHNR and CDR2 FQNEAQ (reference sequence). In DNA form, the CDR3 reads TGTGCCAGCAGCTTAGGGTCCTACGAGCAGTACGTC. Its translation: CASSLGSYEQYV.

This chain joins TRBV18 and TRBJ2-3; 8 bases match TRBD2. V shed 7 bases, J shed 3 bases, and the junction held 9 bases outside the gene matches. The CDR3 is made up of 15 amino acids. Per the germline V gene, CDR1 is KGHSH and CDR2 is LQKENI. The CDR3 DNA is TGTGCCAGCTGGCCCGGGAGGGCCCTAACAGATACGCAGTATTTT. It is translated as CASWPGRALTDTQYF.

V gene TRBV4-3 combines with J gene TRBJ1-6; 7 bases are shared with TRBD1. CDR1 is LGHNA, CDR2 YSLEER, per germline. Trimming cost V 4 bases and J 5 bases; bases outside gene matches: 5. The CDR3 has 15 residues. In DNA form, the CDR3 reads TGCGCCAGCAGCCGAGGGACAGAGCATAATTCACCCCTCCACTTT. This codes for CASSRGTEHNSPLHF.

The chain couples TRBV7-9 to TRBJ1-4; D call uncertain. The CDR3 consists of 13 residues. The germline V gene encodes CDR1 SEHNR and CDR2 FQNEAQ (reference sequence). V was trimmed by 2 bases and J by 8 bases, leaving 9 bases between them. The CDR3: CASSLPSLEKLFF. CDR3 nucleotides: TGTGCCAGCAGCTTACCTTCCCTGGAAAAACTGTTTTTT.

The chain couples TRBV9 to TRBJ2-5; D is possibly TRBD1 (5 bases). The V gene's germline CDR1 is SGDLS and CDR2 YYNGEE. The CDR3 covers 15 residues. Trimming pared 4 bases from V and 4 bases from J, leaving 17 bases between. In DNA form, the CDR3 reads TGTGCCAGCAGCAAGAGCCAGGGCCGGAGAGAGACCCAGTACTTC. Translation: CASSKSQGRRETQYF.

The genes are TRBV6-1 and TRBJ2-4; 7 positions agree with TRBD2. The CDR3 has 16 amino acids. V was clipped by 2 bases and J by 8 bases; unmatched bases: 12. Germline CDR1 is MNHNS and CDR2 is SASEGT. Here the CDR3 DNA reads TGTGCCAGCAGTGAATCCGGGGGGACTAAAGTGTACATTCAGTACTTC. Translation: CASSESGGTKVYIQYF.

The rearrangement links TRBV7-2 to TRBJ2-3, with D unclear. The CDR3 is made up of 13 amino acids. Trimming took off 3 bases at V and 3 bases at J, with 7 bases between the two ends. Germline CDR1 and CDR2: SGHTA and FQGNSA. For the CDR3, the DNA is TGTGCCAGCAGCTTCGGCTCAACAGATACGCAGTATTTT. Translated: CASSFGSTDTQYF.

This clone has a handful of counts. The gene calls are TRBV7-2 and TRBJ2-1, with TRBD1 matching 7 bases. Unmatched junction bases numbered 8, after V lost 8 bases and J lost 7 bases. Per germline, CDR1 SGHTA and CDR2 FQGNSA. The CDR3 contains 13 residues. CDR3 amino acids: CASGPRGINEQFF. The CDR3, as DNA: TGTGCCAGCGGCCCCAGGGGGATAAATGAGCAGTTCTTC.